Given below is one T cell receptor (beta chain) in context. The antigen is unknown. Generated by immunoSEQ multiplex PCR, the TCRdb table keeps only in-frame clones and is missing some. The sample lists about 70,000 clones, roughly 85% occurring once. This CDR3 has 14 residues. CDR1 is LNHDA, CDR2 SQIVND, per germline (reference sequence). The trim removed 7 bases at V and 8 bases at J, leaving 11 bases unmatched. The data are from a study of T cell responses to AZD1222 COVID-19 vaccine. Across the study: Second-dose groups at about 4 or about 12 weeks were pooled.

General observations from the study: Spike was spanned by vaccine-associated CD4 TCRs, which were dominant at 160-218 and 743-854. Among those given AZD1222, only five to seven were seropositive at baseline.

This receptor was obtained from an adult in good health. The sequences come from peripheral blood, collected on day 0 of AZD1222 vaccination. The V call is TRBV19, the J call TRBJ1-2; 9 bases map to TRBD1. CDR3 loop: CASTPDRGFAGYTF. The CDR3 DNA sequence: TGTGCCAGTACCCCGGACAGGGGATTTGCAGGCTACACCTTC.